This TCR beta chain was profiled in a study of T-cell memory formation after mild COVID-19. The CDR3 length is 15 residues. Germline V gene lookup returns CDR1 MNHEY and CDR2 SVGEGT. V lost 5 bases to trimming and J lost 8 bases; unmatched junction nucleotides: 9. TCRdb re-derived calls from the 5' RACE reads in MiXCR, one entry per CDR3 protein. The data show about 360,000 distinct CDR3 sequences, around 15% seen once. The V call is TRBV6-2 or TRBV6-3, the J call TRBJ2-1, with 10 positions matching TRBD2. The clonotype was recovered from a man aged 18 to 30 who had mild COVID-19 (a few samples of this study predate the infection). Cell type and time point are not known. The sequenced material came from PBMCs or a T cell subset sorted from them (not recorded which). The CDR3 loop reads CASSPSGGAWDEQFF. DNA for the CDR3: TGTGCCAGCAGTCCCAGCGGGGGGGCCTGGGATGAGCAGTTCTTC.